The 13 T cell receptor beta chains listed next were all sequenced from one sample in a study of T cells in women clearing cervical HPV infection. Assay used: immunoSEQ multiplex PCR; TCRdb lists only in-frame clones, some missing. The sample totals around 35,000 clones. Input material: blood buffy coat. These receptors all come from a woman between 18 and 75 years old with a cervical HPV16 infection that either progressed to CIN3+ or cleared (not recorded which).

Worth noting for this clone: The CDR3 end falls 3 residues outside the read, so it is completed with the germline J gene. The chain uses TRBV29-1 and TRBJ2-7; 7 bases match TRBD1. This CDR3 is built from 14 residues. The V segment lost 4 bases and the J segment 0 bases; nucleotides outside the gene matches: 6. CDR1 and CDR2 from the germline V gene are SQVTM and ANQGSEA. CDR3 DNA (partial): TGCAGCGTTGTTTCCGGGACAGCCTCCTACGAG. Translation gives CSVVSGTASYE. The whole CDR3 region reads CSVVSGTASYEQYF.

A remark on this clone: The read terminates 3 residues before the CDR3 end, so the remaining end is supplied by the germline J gene. The gene calls are TRBV7-9 and TRBJ1-2; D perhaps matches TRBD1 (6 bases). The CDR3 runs to 15 residues. CDR1 SEHNR and CDR2 FQNEAQ come from the germline V gene (reference sequence). The CDR3 DNA, read in part, is TGTGCCAGCAGCTCTACAGGGAGGATGACCTACGAC. Translating it yields CASSSTGRMTYD. The complete CDR3 reads CASSSTGRMTYDYTF.

A word on this clone: The read halts 3 residues ahead of the CDR3 end, with the missing end drawn from the germline J gene. V is TRBV7-2 and J is TRBJ1-3, with a tentative D call TRBD1 (6 bases). CDR3 length: 14 residues. With 5 bases removed from V and 4 bases from J, the gap between germline ends came to 12 bases. In germline, CDR1 is SGHTA, CDR2 FQGNSA. The CDR3 bases that were read are TGTGCCAGCAGCCTGACAGGTTCGGGAAACACC. It is translated as CASSLTGSGNT. The entire CDR3 protein is CASSLTGSGNTIYF.

Turning to this clone: The read terminates 3 residues before the CDR3 end, so the remaining end is supplied by the germline J gene. This chain uses TRBV4-1 with TRBJ1-6, with 9 bases identical to TRBD1. Trimming took 4 bases from V and 11 from J; bases not matched to a gene: 6. The CDR3 is made up of 14 amino acids. Germline V gene lookup returns CDR1 MGHRA and CDR2 YSYEKL. The CDR3 bases that were read are TGCGCCAGCAGCCGACAGGGGGAATCTACACCC. Protein product: CASSRQGESTP. The entire CDR3 reads CASSRQGESTPLHF.

Concerning this clone itself: The read ends 3 residues shy of where the CDR3 ends; the end is completed using the germline J gene. The rearrangement joins TRBV14 to TRBJ2-3; D remains ambiguous. CDR1 SGHDN and CDR2 FVKESK come from the germline V gene. CDR3 length equals 16 residues. The germline V and J ends were trimmed by 2 bases and 2 bases, with 14 bases remaining between them. The DNA read from the CDR3 is TGTGCCAGCAGCCAAAGGTGGGCTAATCCCACAGATACG. Translation: CASSQRWANPTDT. The complete CDR3 reads CASSQRWANPTDTQYF.

Remarks on this clone: The read ends 3 residues early relative to the CDR3; the germline J gene fills the gap. The J gene is TRBJ2-3, the V gene TRBV19; perhaps TRBD1 as D (6 bases). Germline CDR1 reads LNHDA; CDR2 reads SQIVND (reference sequence). CDR3 length: 14 residues. The DNA read from the CDR3 is TGTGCCAGTAGTTTGGGGACACTTCAAGAGACG. Amino acid sequence: CASSLGTLQET. The full CDR3 protein is CASSLGTLQETQYF. Based on the CDR3 plus reference TRBV19 and TRBJ2-3, the full variable domain is DGGITQSPKYLFRKEGQNVTLSCEQNLNHDAMYWYRQDPGQGLRLIYYSQIVNDFQKGDIAEGYSVSREKKESFPLTVTSAQKNPTAFYLCASSLGTLQETQYFGPGTRLTVL.

As for this clone: The sequenced fragment ends 3 residues before the CDR3 boundary, so the rest is inferred from the germline J gene. The chain links TRBV19 to TRBJ1-4; TRBD1 agrees at 7 bases. Germline V gene lookup returns CDR1 LNHDA and CDR2 SQIVND (reference sequence). The CDR3 loop spans 17 amino acids. CDR3 protein: CASSQGGLDSGANVLFF. CDR3 DNA, as far as it was read: TGTGCCAGTAGCCAGGGGGGTTTGGACTCTGGGGCCAACGTA.

Regarding this clone: The read comes to an end 3 residues before the CDR3 does, leaving the germline J gene to fill in the end. V is TRBV2 and J is TRBJ1-5; TRBD1 matches at 8 bases. CDR3 length: 15 amino acids. Germline V gene data show CDR1 as SNHLY and CDR2 as FYNNEI. V lost 6 bases and J lost 1; bases outside the gene matches: 5. CDR3 DNA (partial): TGTGCCAGCAGGGCCGACAGGGGAAGCAATCAGCCC. Encoded protein: CASRADRGSNQP. The CDR3 in its entirety is CASRADRGSNQPQHF.

A word on this clone: The missing CDR3 end, 3 residues past where the read stops, is filled in from the germline J gene. The rearrangement links TRBV7-9 to TRBJ2-2; the match to TRBD1 covers 7 bases. CDR3 size: 15 residues. Trimming at V came to 8 bases and at J to 5 bases, leaving 11 bases not matched to a gene. The germline V gene has CDR1 SEHNR and CDR2 FQNEAQ (reference sequence). The CDR3 loop is CASRARTGVTGELFF. The part of the CDR3 DNA that was read is TGTGCCAGCCGGGCGAGGACAGGCGTGACCGGGGAG.

Remarks on this clone: Read data end 3 residues before the CDR3 end; the end is taken from the germline J gene. This chain connects TRBV2 to TRBJ2-5; possibly TRBD2 for D (5 bases). Trimming took off 7 bases at V and 3 bases at J, with 12 bases between the two ends. The CDR3 runs 13 residues. CDR1 and CDR2 (germline): SNHLY, FYNNEI. The CDR3 here is CASTTRAEETQYF. The part of the CDR3 DNA that was read is TGTGCCAGCACGACGAGGGCAGAAGAGACC.

The CDR3 spells CASSLVGNQPQHF. The part of the CDR3 DNA that was read is TGTGCCAGCAGCTTAGTCGGCAATCAGCCC. The genes are TRBV7-8 and TRBJ1-5; D not certain. The missing CDR3 end, 3 residues past where the read stops, is filled in from the germline J gene. V was cut by 1 base and J by 2 bases, with 3 bases left in between. This CDR3 has 13 residues. Germline lookup yields CDR1 SGHVS and CDR2 FQNEAQ. Variable domain in full (rest from reference TRBV7-8 and TRBJ1-5): GAGVSQSPRYKVAKRGQDVALRCDPISGHVSLFWYQQALGQGPEFLTYFQNEAQLDKSGLPSDRFFAERPEGSVSTLKIQRTQQEDSAVYLCASSLVGNQPQHFGDGTRLSIL.

As for this clone: With the read ending 3 residues before the CDR3 end, the germline J gene is used to fill in that end. The chain recombines TRBV7-7 with TRBJ2-1; TRBD2 is a possible D gene (6 bases). Trimming removed 4 bases at V and 0 bases at J, with 16 bases between. Germline V lookup: CDR1 SSHAT, CDR2 FNYEAQ (reference sequence). The CDR3 spans 17 residues. CDR3 loop: CASSSEAGLSSYNEQFF. CDR3 bases read: TGTGCCAGCAGCTCTGAAGCGGGCCTGAGCTCCTACAATGAG. Full variable domain (remainder filled in from reference TRBV7-7 and TRBJ2-1): GAGVSQSPRYKVTKRGQDVTLRCDPISSHATLYWYQQALGQGPEFLTYFNYEAQPDKSGLPSDRFSAERPEGSISTLTIQRTEQRDSAMYRCASSSEAGLSSYNEQFFGPGTRLTVL.

Concerning this clone: The sequence runs out 3 residues before the end of the CDR3; the remainder is reconstructed from the germline J gene. V and J are TRBV7-3 and TRBJ2-2, with 7 nucleotides matching TRBD2. Germline values: CDR1 SGHTA, CDR2 FQGTGA. The CDR3 is made up of 14 amino acids. The ends lost 11 bases at V and 3 bases at J; junction bases unmatched: 9. Incomplete CDR3 DNA: TGTGCCTCCAGAGAGGGACTACACACCGGGGAG. It encodes CASREGLHTGE. The full CDR3 is CASREGLHTGELFF.